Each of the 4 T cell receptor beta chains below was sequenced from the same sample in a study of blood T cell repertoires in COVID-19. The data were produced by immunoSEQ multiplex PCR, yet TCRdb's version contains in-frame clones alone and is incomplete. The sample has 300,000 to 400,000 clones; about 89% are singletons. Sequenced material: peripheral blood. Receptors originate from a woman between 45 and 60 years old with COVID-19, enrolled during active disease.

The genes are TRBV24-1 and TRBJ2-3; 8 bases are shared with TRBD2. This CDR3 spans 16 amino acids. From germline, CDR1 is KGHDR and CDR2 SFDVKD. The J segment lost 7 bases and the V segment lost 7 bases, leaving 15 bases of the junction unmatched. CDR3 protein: CATSSAERERGNTQYF. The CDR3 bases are TGTGCCACCAGCTCGGCGGAGCGGGAGAGGGGGAATACGCAGTATTTT.

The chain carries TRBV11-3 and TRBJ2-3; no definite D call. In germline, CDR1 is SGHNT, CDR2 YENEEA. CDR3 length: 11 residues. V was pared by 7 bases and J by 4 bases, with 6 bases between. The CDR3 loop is CASMLSDTQYF. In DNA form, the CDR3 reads TGTGCCAGCATGCTATCAGATACGCAGTATTTT.

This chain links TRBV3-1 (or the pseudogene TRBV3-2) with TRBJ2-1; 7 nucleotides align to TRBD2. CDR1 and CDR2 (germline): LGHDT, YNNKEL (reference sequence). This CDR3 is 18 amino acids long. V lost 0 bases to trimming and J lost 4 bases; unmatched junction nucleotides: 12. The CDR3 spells CASSQDQGGLADYNEQFF. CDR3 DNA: TGTGCCAGCAGCCAAGACCAGGGCGGGCTAGCGGATTACAATGAGCAGTTCTTC.

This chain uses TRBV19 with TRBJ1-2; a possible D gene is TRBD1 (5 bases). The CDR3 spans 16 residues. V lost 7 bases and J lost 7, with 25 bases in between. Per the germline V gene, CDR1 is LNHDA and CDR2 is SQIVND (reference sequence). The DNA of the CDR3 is TGTGCCAGTACCCCGAATGGCAGGGCGGTAATGGGTGGCTACACCTTC. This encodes CASTPNGRAVMGGYTF. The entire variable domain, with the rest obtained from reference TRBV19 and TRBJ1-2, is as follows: DGGITQSPKYLFRKEGQNVTLSCEQNLNHDAMYWYRQDPGQGLRLIYYSQIVNDFQKGDIAEGYSVSREKKESFPLTVTSAQKNPTAFYLCASTPNGRAVMGGYTFGSGTRLTVV.